The 8 T cell receptor beta chains presented below share a single source sample, sequenced in a study of response to subunit inactivated influenza vaccine. MiXCR was run by TCRdb on the RT-PCR reads, yielding one entry per CDR3 protein. The data show some 640,000 distinct CDR3 sequences, approximately 13% seen once. Sample: PBMCs from blood, taken less than 15 days before vaccination. The receptor source for this set is a man in his fifties or sixties who received an inactivated influenza vaccine.

The V call is TRBV5-1, the J call TRBJ2-6; D possibly corresponds to TRBD2 (6 bases). Germline CDR1 and CDR2: SGHRS and YFSETQ. V lost 4 bases, J lost 0 bases, and 20 bases lay in between. The CDR3 totals 19 residues. DNA of the CDR3: TGCGCCAGCAGCGTACAGCCCGGGAGACTGTCCTCTGGGGCCAACGTCCTGACTTTC. It translates to CASSVQPGRLSSGANVLTF.

The chain recombines TRBV3-1 with TRBJ2-3; 7 bases align to TRBD1. The CDR3 consists of 14 residues. Germline CDR1 is LGHDT and CDR2 is YNNKEL (reference sequence). J lost 4 bases, V lost 2 bases, and 3 bases had no gene match. The CDR3 protein is CASSQRTGPDTQYF. CDR3 in DNA: TGTGCCAGCAGCCAACGGACAGGTCCAGATACGCAGTATTTT.

This rearrangement joins TRBV28 to TRBJ2-1, with D perhaps TRBD1 (7 bases). Trimming left V 1 base short and J 4 bases short, with 11 bases between. Germline-derived CDR1 and CDR2 are MDHEN and SYDVKM. The CDR3 contains 15 residues. CDR3: CASSLSRGVYNEQFF. CDR3 sequence (DNA): TGTGCCAGCAGTTTATCCAGGGGGGTGTACAATGAGCAGTTCTTC.

The chain is built from TRBV6-2 or TRBV6-3 and TRBJ2-3, with D perhaps matching TRBD2 (7 bases). Trimming shortened V by 7 bases and J by 0 bases, and 14 bases separated the two germline ends. The CDR3 consists of 15 residues. CDR1 and CDR2 from the germline V gene are MNHEY and SVGEGT. CDR3 sequence: CASISAGASTDTQYF. CDR3 coding DNA: TGTGCCAGCATATCGGCGGGGGCTAGCACAGATACGCAGTATTTT.

This sequence joins TRBV7-2 and TRBJ2-4; 7 bases are a match to TRBD1. Germline trimming cut 1 base from V and 6 bases from J; bases unmatched to any gene: 12. This CDR3 comprises 17 residues. Germline V lookup: CDR1 SGHTA, CDR2 FQGNSA. The CDR3 is CASSLVEGAGAANIQYF. In DNA, the CDR3 is TGTGCCAGCAGCTTAGTTGAGGGGGCCGGGGCTGCAAACATTCAGTACTTC.

This chain links TRBV28 with TRBJ2-7; 8 bases are a match to TRBD1. This CDR3 has 16 amino acids. The trim removed 2 bases at V and 3 bases at J, leaving 9 bases unmatched. Germline V CDR1 and CDR2: MDHEN, SYDVKM. CDR3 sequence reads: CASSLGLGQGNYEQYF. The CDR3 bases are TGTGCCAGCAGTTTAGGCCTCGGACAGGGCAACTACGAGCAGTACTTC.

This clonotype was seen a few times. This chain uses TRBV7-2 with TRBJ2-1, with TRBD2 matching 9 bases. This CDR3 contains 16 residues. Germline V gives CDR1 SGHTA, CDR2 FQGNSA. V was pared by 5 bases and J by 5 bases, with 10 bases of the junction left unmatched. The CDR3 protein is CASSTGGLAGHNEQFF. The CDR3 region has the DNA TGTGCCAGCAGCACGGGCGGCCTAGCGGGGCACAATGAGCAGTTCTTC.

Here the CDR3 reads CASSLISGGGETQYF. CDR3 nucleotide sequence: TGTGCCAGCAGCTTGATTTCAGGTGGAGGGGAGACCCAGTACTTC. The V and J genes are TRBV7-9 and TRBJ2-5; possible D gene TRBD2, 6 bases. CDR3 size: 15 residues. The V gene lost 3 bases and the J gene lost 5 bases, with 16 bases spanning the gap. Germline CDR1 is SEHNR and CDR2 is FQNEAQ (reference sequence).